This is a list of T cell receptor beta chains from one sample in a study of patients and donors after allogeneic stem cell transplantation. One entry per CDR3 protein, called by TCRdb with MiXCR from the RT-PCR reads. The sample contains fewer than 75,000 distinct CDR3 sequences, less than 15% of which appear only once. The sample consisted of blood, either unsorted or a sorted T cell fraction (not recorded which). These receptors were obtained from a human donor who was either an allogeneic HSCT recipient or a stem cell or donor lymphocyte infusion donor (not recorded which). It is not recorded whose cells these are; they may come from a transplant donor. CDR3s include the opening cysteine and the closing phenylalanine or tryptophan.

V gene	CDR3 protein
TRBV19	CASSRDRGLGNTIYF
TRBV7-8	CASSLRGRTGELFF
TRBV20-1	CSARRVALPEQYF
TRBV12-3/TRBV12-4	CASSLNRGNEKLFF
TRBV9	CASSVAASIQETQYF
TRBV6-5	CASKLLGQGRNQPQHF
TRBV2	CASSEARGSAGTAASYGYTF
TRBV18	CASSPLEYQETQYF
TRBV11-2	CASSRLVNYNEQFF
TRBV6-1	CASSPMSGRDGETQYF
TRBV6-5	CASSYVGGRYQETQYF
TRBV18	CASSPAGANEKLFF
TRBV20-1	CSAIIDSGRGTGELFF
TRBV15	CATSWYSGDTQYF
TRBV18	CASTKTGAGDTQYF
TRBV25-1	CASSDRNYGYTF
TRBV25-1	CASTPGLNNEQFF
TRBV11-1	CASSFAGTEQYF
TRBV27	CASSPGQGIYEQYF
TRBV20-1	CSGDHEVEQFF
TRBV6-6	CASSYKKLAGYQETQYF
TRBV20-1	CSARTGQRLAGGRYEQYF
TRBV5-1	CASSPGTAEAATQYF
TRBV20-1	CSASIPVGYNEQFF
TRBV5-1	CASSFMGVQLAKIDGYTF
TRBV29-1	CSVESGQSNTGELFF
TRBV15	CATSLLERDEQFF
TRBV7-2	CASSPGPWTFSTDTQYF
TRBV11-1	CASSRMDTIYF
TRBV10-3	CAISFTPDRENIQYF
TRBV27	CASSHSGRAYEQYF
TRBV10-2	CASSELGQNTEAFF
TRBV11-2	CASSQPPGLAFYNEQFF
TRBV24-1	CATSDPHGNEKLFF
TRBV24-1	CATSATSGTSTDTQYF
TRBV5-1	CASSLVRGTAVDEQFF
TRBV12-3/TRBV12-4	CASSFGEGNQPQHF
TRBV5-1	CASSTYRGILRNEQFF
TRBV27	CASSPEGEGESPLHF
TRBV27	CASSSAILAGVGNEQFF
TRBV6-5	CASSYGKNSYNEQFF
TRBV10-3	CAISSVGQPYNEQFF
TRBV27	CASSLRALRNQPQHF
TRBV14	CASSQDLGQGDSYEQYF
TRBV10-3	CAISESVGLAATGELFF
TRBV9	CASSVAPEWSTGELFF